The 23 T cell receptor beta chains below were found in one sample sequenced in a study of CXCR3-negative and CXCR3-positive naive CD8 T cells. Through 5' RACE with UMI labels, the TRB cDNA libraries were prepared. Using the 5' RACE reads, TCRdb records one entry per CDR3 protein without DNA. This table holds roughly 89,000 distinct CDR3 sequences. Sequenced material: naive CXCR3- CD8+ T cells from blood. Subset specified: CD45RO-CCR7+CD27+CD95- naive CD8+ T cells lacking CXCR3 (TNR3-). These receptors originate from a human donor in good health. Some clones in this sample may be carry-over from other donors' samples.

V is TRBV29-1 and J is TRBJ1-4; TCRdb lists TRBD1, though no DNA is available to test this call. Germline V gene sequence: CDR1 SQVTM, CDR2 ANQGSEA. This CDR3 contains 13 residues. The CDR3 is CSVFTGPDEKLFF.

The chain is built from TRBV29-1 and TRBJ2-7; the TCRdb call, TRBD2, lacks DNA for checking. In germline, CDR1 is SQVTM, CDR2 ANQGSEA. There are 13 residues in the CDR3. The CDR3: CSVVLAGSYEQYF.

The V call is TRBV29-1, the J call TRBJ2-2. The CDR3 is 13 residues long. Germline V gene lookup returns CDR1 SQVTM and CDR2 ANQGSEA. The CDR3 sequence is CSVQAENTGELFF.

The J gene is TRBJ1-3, the V gene TRBV5-1. The CDR3 runs to 11 residues. Germline CDR1 reads SGHRS; CDR2 reads YFSETQ. The CDR3 is CASRAGNTIYF. Full variable domain (remainder filled in from reference TRBV5-1 and TRBJ1-3): KAGVTQTPRYLIKTRGQQVTLSCSPISGHRSVSWYQQTPGQGLQFLFEYFSETQRNKGNFPGRFSGRQFSNSRSEMNVSTLELGDSALYLCASRAGNTIYFGEGSWLTVV.

V usage is TRBV28 and J usage is TRBJ1-5; without DNA, the TCRdb call of TRBD1 cannot be checked. Looked up from germline, CDR1 is MDHEN and CDR2 is SYDVKM. The CDR3 length is 16 residues. This CDR3 reads CASSSTRDRDDQPQHF.

The chain uses TRBV28 and TRBJ2-1; TCRdb picks TRBD1, but there is no DNA to check that call. Germline-derived CDR1 and CDR2 are MDHEN and SYDVKM. The CDR3 is made up of 14 amino acids. This CDR3 reads CASSSQGATGEQFF.

The rearrangement links TRBV29-1 to TRBJ1-2. Germline values: CDR1 SQVTM, CDR2 ANQGSEA. The CDR3 has 13 amino acids. CDR3 sequence reads: CTYEPARPYGYTF.

The chain joins TRBV29-1 to TRBJ2-1. The germline V gene encodes CDR1 SQVTM and CDR2 ANQGSEA. This CDR3 comprises 16 residues. The CDR3: CSVEAFLRGSYNEQFF.

J is TRBJ2-3 and V is TRBV29-1; TCRdb's assignment of TRBD1 cannot be checked, as there is no DNA. This CDR3 is built from 14 residues. The V gene's germline CDR1 is SQVTM and CDR2 ANQGSEA. CDR3 region: CSVPDRGQLSTQYF.

This rearrangement joins TRBV13 to TRBJ1-1; TCRdb's D call, TRBD1, is unchecked because there is no DNA. Germline loops: CDR1 PRHDT, CDR2 FYEKMQ (reference sequence). The CDR3 is 15 residues long. The CDR3 here is CASSPWTGGKTEAFF.

The chain combines TRBV7-2 with TRBJ2-7; there is no DNA to check the TCRdb D call of TRBD1. The germline gives CDR1 SGHTA, CDR2 FQGNSA. This CDR3 contains 16 residues. This CDR3 is CASSLEFETGTYEQYF.

The chain combines TRBV13 with TRBJ1-1; the D call from TCRdb, TRBD1, cannot be confirmed without DNA. The germline V gene has CDR1 PRHDT and CDR2 FYEKMQ (reference sequence). The CDR3 totals 17 residues. The chain's CDR3 is CASTPGGQWSLVAEAFF.

The chain is built from TRBV12-3 or TRBV12-4 and TRBJ1-1; TCRdb gives TRBD1 as the D gene, but with no DNA this cannot be confirmed. This CDR3 contains 17 residues. The CDR3: CASEGSGDGFWRTEAFF.

The gene calls are TRBV20-1 and TRBJ1-2; TCRdb outputs TRBD1, but without DNA this stays unchecked. The CDR3 covers 13 residues. Germline values: CDR1 DFQATT, CDR2 SNEGSKA (reference sequence). The CDR3 loop reads CSATGTGSYGYTF.

The chain recombines TRBV12-3 or TRBV12-4 with TRBJ1-6; TCRdb's D call, TRBD1, is unchecked because there is no DNA. The CDR3 sequence is 22 residues long. The CDR3 sequence is CASSPPDRVASFAVSYNSPLHF.

This chain links TRBV12-3 or TRBV12-4 with TRBJ2-7; TCRdb returns TRBD1, unconfirmable since there is no DNA. The CDR3 covers 13 residues. This CDR3 is CASSLGQNYEQYF.

The V gene is TRBV27, the J gene TRBJ1-1. The CDR3 runs to 11 residues. Germline CDR1 and CDR2: MNHEY and SMNVEV (reference sequence). The CDR3 region is CASGRDTEAFF.

The chain couples TRBV10-3 to TRBJ2-2; TCRdb's D call of TRBD1 is untestable without DNA. The CDR3 runs to 17 residues. The germline V gene has CDR1 ENHRY and CDR2 SYGVKD. The CDR3: CAIRIDTPGWNTRELFF.

V usage is TRBV13 and J usage is TRBJ2-7; the D call from TCRdb, TRBD2, cannot be confirmed without DNA. Looked up from germline, CDR1 is PRHDT and CDR2 is FYEKMQ (reference sequence). The CDR3 loop spans 15 amino acids. The CDR3 sequence is CASSSQGTAPYEQYF.

The rearrangement uses TRBV7-2 and TRBJ2-3; TCRdb calls TRBD2, which cannot be checked without DNA. CDR3 length equals 16 residues. From germline, CDR1 is SGHTA and CDR2 FQGNSA. CDR3 residues: CASTLDLGAGSDTQYF. Full variable domain (outside the CDR3, taken from reference TRBV7-2 and TRBJ2-3): GAGVSQSPSNKVTEKGKDVELRCDPISGHTALYWYRQSLGQGLEFLIYFQGNSAPDKSGLPSDRFSAERTGGSVSTLTIQRTQQEDSAVYLCASTLDLGAGSDTQYFGPGTRLTVL.

This chain connects TRBV7-9 to TRBJ2-7; there is no DNA to check the TCRdb D call of TRBD1. Germline V gene lookup returns CDR1 SEHNR and CDR2 FQNEAQ (reference sequence). This CDR3 is 13 amino acids long. The CDR3: CASSLGSGDEQYF.

This CDR3 reads CASSFQASYEQYF. This chain uses TRBV5-6 with TRBJ2-7. CDR3 size: 13 residues. The germline gives CDR1 SGHDT, CDR2 YYEEEE. The full variable domain, rest sourced from reference TRBV5-6 and TRBJ2-7, is DAGVTQSPTHLIKTRGQQVTLRCSPKSGHDTVSWYQQALGQGPQFIFQYYEEEERQRGNFPDRFSGHQFPNYSSELNVNALLLGDSALYLCASSFQASYEQYFGPGTRLTVT.

The chain is built from TRBV6-5 and TRBJ1-1; the D gene TCRdb calls, TRBD1, cannot be checked with no DNA. Germline CDR1 MNHEY, CDR2 SVGAGI. The CDR3 loop spans 15 amino acids. This CDR3 reads CASRSGTGGFSEAFF.